This T cell receptor (beta chain) was recovered during a study of blood T cell repertoires in COVID-19 (TCRdb year 2020). A note on the overall study: Collaborator samples came from the United States, Italy and Spain and covered acute and convalescent phases of COVID-19. The material from the prospective study consisted of cDNA or gDNA derived from T cells, B-cell-depleted T cells, or PBMCs. Subjects who had been exposed to COVID-19, were actively infected with it, or had recovered from it provided the deeply sampled blood TCRbeta repertoires that made up the dataset. The repertoires were released in a freely available public database intended as a resource for research on the immune response to SARS-CoV-2. Samples came from the ongoing ImmuneRACE study (first 160 participants) plus 1,254 subjects from 6 global collaborators. The sample metadata nearly always contained a de-identified subject ID, COVID-19 status, age in years and sex. HLA class I and class II types, where available, came from metadata supplied by the sample provider rather than from assay-based typing.

From the cysteine up to the phenylalanine, the CDR3 has a length of 15 residues. Only the CDR3 portion is preserved as DNA: 45 bases, with reading frame beginning at the first base. According to the germline V gene (reference sequence), CDR1 reads LNHDA and CDR2 reads SQIVND. A distance of 11 bases separates the germline ends of V and J, which lose 2 bases and 0 bases respectively. Collaborating institutions collected whole blood in K2EDTA tubes following their own protocols. For TCRbeta analysis, collaborator samples were shipped as frozen whole blood, as isolated PBMCs, or as DNA extracted from either sample type. With respect to this clone: What this receptor recognizes is not known. It has no much larger one-base neighbor in the sample; base qualities were not kept.

Summary of the overall study and its limitations: How much clinical and demographic metadata was included differed by source and by participant, and the metadata was provided uncurated.

The immunoSEQ Assay, a bias-controlled multiplex PCR, was used to amplify TCRbeta CDR3 regions from genomic DNA. Regarding the original processing steps: The number of nucleated cells in each sample was estimated from the amplification of reference gene primers within the assay. To quantify the absolute abundance of each unique TCRbeta CDR3 rearrangement, sequence reads were collapsed and filtered. Productive Simpson clonality was computed per sample as the square root of Simpson's diversity index over productive rearrangements. TCRdb obtained this table from immuneACCESS and retained in-frame rearrangements with V and J assigned. These tables miss some clones; where compared with another copy, unresolved V genes account for less than half of the shortfall, and the remainder is unexplained. That table furnishes V, J and clone size, whereas the DNA furnished D and trimming. This sample lists roughly 79,000 clones; roughly 82% were detected once. Roughly 7.3% of the sample is taken by the ten largest.

The sequenced sample consisted of peripheral blood. The chain employs TRBV19 and TRBJ2-7; no confident D gene assignment can be made. This TCR was recovered from a human donor in a cohort sampled during active COVID-19. The nucleotides read TGTGCCAGTAGTATAAGTCCAGGCCTCTCCTACGAGCAGTACTTC. Translated, this is CASSISPGLSYEQYF.